This TCR beta chain was recovered during a study of T cells in Graves' hyperthyroidism and ophthalmopathy. Study observations and caveats: By a 13 V-J model, ophthalmopathy was set apart from stable hyperthyroidism.

Ophthalmopathy patients had moderate-to-severe active disease, CAS ≥3, NOSPECS ≥4, and disease duration under 3 months. This clonotype was counted many times. Antigen specificity is unknown. Regions amplified from RNA transcripts were the TCR beta CDR3 regions. The TCR CDR3 first-round RT-PCR relied on the HTBI primer set. TCRdb reanalysed the multiplex PCR reads using MiXCR and keeps one entry per CDR3 protein. In the table there are hundreds of thousands of distinct CDR3 sequences, roughly 15% of which are singletons. The CDR3 extends over 13 amino acids. The V gene lost 5 bases and the J gene lost 4 bases, with 11 bases spanning the gap. Germline loops: CDR1 SNHLY, CDR2 FYNNEI.

This chain connects TRBV2 to TRBJ1-2; a possible D gene is TRBD1 (5 bases). Material: blood. The receptor comes from a woman aged 40 to 50 with Graves' ophthalmopathy. The CDR3 loop reads CASSRDGGYGYTF. In DNA form, the CDR3 reads TGTGCCAGCAGTAGGGACGGCGGCTATGGCTACACCTTC. Using reference TRBV2 and TRBJ1-2 for the parts outside the CDR3, the full variable domain is EPEVTQTPSHQVTQMGQEVILRCVPISNHLYFYWYRQILGQKVEFLVSFYNNEISEKSEIFDDQFSVERPDGSNFTLKIRSTKLEDSAMYFCASSRDGGYGYTFGSGTRLTVV.